These 18 T cell receptor beta chains came from one sample sequenced in a study of T cell responses to AZD1222 COVID-19 vaccine. Here immunoSEQ multiplex PCR was the method, and the copy in TCRdb shows in-frame clones only, minus some. This table has some 120,000 clones, 88% appearing once. This sample comprised peripheral blood, obtained on day 0 of MenACWY control vaccination. All receptors derive from an adult in good health.

The genes are TRBV15 and TRBJ2-7; no clear D gene. This CDR3 spans 12 amino acids. Deletions cut 5 bases from V and 4 bases from J, with 9 bases between. Germline CDR1 and CDR2: LNHNV and YYDKDF (reference sequence). The CDR3 nucleotides read TGTGCCACCAGCCGAAATTTGTACGAGCAGTACTTC. Encoded protein: CATSRNLYEQYF.

V gene TRBV30 combines with J gene TRBJ1-6; D is ambiguous. Germline lookup yields CDR1 GTSNPN and CDR2 SVGIG (reference sequence). Trimming pared 0 bases from V and 5 bases from J, leaving 11 bases between. The CDR3 length is 15 residues. CDR3: CAWSVWDGNNSPLHF. The CDR3, as DNA: TGTGCCTGGAGTGTGTGGGATGGGAATAATTCACCCCTCCACTTT.

The V and J genes are TRBV18 and TRBJ2-3, with no clear D. The CDR3 is 17 amino acids. V was clipped by 0 bases and J by 0 bases, with 13 bases between them. The germline V gene encodes CDR1 KGHSH and CDR2 LQKENI. CDR3 DNA: TGTGCCAGCTCACCACCGGCAGCACCGTTAAGCACAGATACGCAGTATTTT. Protein: CASSPPAAPLSTDTQYF.

The V call is TRBV27, the J call TRBJ2-7, with 10 bases fitting TRBD1. The CDR3 extends over 14 amino acids. Germline V CDR1 and CDR2: MNHEY, SMNVEV (reference sequence). V lost 5 bases to trimming and J lost 5 bases; unmatched junction nucleotides: 6. The DNA of the CDR3 is TGTGCCAGCAGTAGGGGGACAGGGGTGGACGAGCAGTACTTC. Amino acid sequence: CASSRGTGVDEQYF.

The chain combines TRBV3-1 (or the pseudogene TRBV3-2) with TRBJ2-3, with 9 bases aligning to TRBD2. The CDR3 consists of 18 residues. Trimming at V came to 0 bases and at J to 0 bases, leaving 7 bases not matched to a gene. In germline, CDR1 is LGHDT, CDR2 YNNKEL (reference sequence). The CDR3 loop is CASSQDRAGGTSTDTQYF. CDR3 DNA: TGTGCCAGCAGCCAAGATCGGGCGGGAGGGACTAGCACAGATACGCAGTATTTT.

This clone was observed a single time. V usage is TRBV28 and J usage is TRBJ1-2; the match to TRBD1 covers 7 bases. CDR3 size: 13 residues. The germline V gene has CDR1 MDHEN and CDR2 SYDVKM. V shed 8 bases and J 0 bases; nucleotides not matched to a gene: 3. The CDR3 DNA follows: TGTGCCAGCCTAACAGGGGCTAACTATGGCTACACCTTC. Amino acids: CASLTGANYGYTF.

The genes are TRBV3-1 (or the pseudogene TRBV3-2) and TRBJ1-2, with 7 bases matching TRBD1. CDR1 and CDR2 (germline): LGHDT, YNNKEL (reference sequence). The CDR3 is 15 residues long. The V and J ends lost 2 bases and 6 bases, in that order; junction bases with no gene match: 9. CDR3 DNA sequence: TGTGCCAGCAGCCAAAGTGACAGGGTACGACATGGCTACACCTTC. It codes for CASSQSDRVRHGYTF.

The gene calls are TRBV6-5 and TRBJ1-2; tentatively, D is TRBD1 (6 bases). Trimming stripped 0 bases from V and 4 bases from J, with 12 bases between. CDR1 MNHEY and CDR2 SVGAGI come from the germline V gene. This CDR3 is 15 amino acids long. CDR3 region: CASSYSRNRVYGYTF. DNA of the CDR3: TGTGCCAGCAGTTACTCGAGAAACAGGGTCTATGGCTACACCTTC.

This clone has just one count. The chain carries TRBV19 and TRBJ1-1; D gene unclear. V was clipped by 7 bases and J by 0 bases, with 18 bases between them. CDR1 and CDR2 from the germline V gene are LNHDA and SQIVND (reference sequence). This CDR3 is built from 16 residues. In DNA form, the CDR3 reads TGTGCCAGTACCCAACGACTCCCTACTTTGAACACTGAAGCTTTCTTT. It encodes CASTQRLPTLNTEAFF.

The chain links TRBV3-1 (or the pseudogene TRBV3-2) to TRBJ2-1; 9 bases map to TRBD2. This CDR3 contains 15 residues. From germline, CDR1 is LGHDT and CDR2 YNNKEL (reference sequence). The V gene end was trimmed by 1 base and the J gene end by 5 bases; junction bases not matched to a gene: 3. This CDR3 is CASSQGTSDHNEQFF. As DNA, the CDR3 is TGTGCCAGCAGCCAAGGGACTAGCGATCACAATGAGCAGTTCTTC.

The CDR3 bases are TGTGCCAGCAGCTCTAGACTAGCGGGAGAAACCGGGGAGCTGTTTTTT. Translated, it gives CASSSRLAGETGELFF. The gene calls are TRBV11-3 and TRBJ2-2, with TRBD2 matching 12 bases. This CDR3 spans 16 amino acids. V shed 4 bases and J 5 bases; nucleotides not matched to a gene: 5. Germline CDR1 SGHNT, CDR2 YENEEA. Complete variable domain (other parts from reference TRBV11-3 and TRBJ2-2): EAGVVQSPRYKIIEKKQPVAFWCNPISGHNTLYWYLQNLGQGPELLIRYENEEAVDDSQLPKDRFSAERLKGVDSTLKIQPAELGDSAVYLCASSSRLAGETGELFFGEGSRLTVL.

This clone was seen only once. V is TRBV23-1 and J is TRBJ1-2, with 7 nucleotides matching TRBD1. TRBV23-1 is identified as an open reading frame with a role that is uncertain. The CDR3 has 14 residues. The DNA of the CDR3 is TGCGCAGGTACAGGGGACTGTCTACTCTATGGCTACACCTTC. This translates into CAGTGDCLLYGYTF.

The CDR3 sequence: CATTRAGAGNEQFF. In DNA form, the CDR3 reads TGTGCCACCACCAGGGCGGGAGCGGGCAATGAGCAGTTCTTC. V usage is TRBV27 and J usage is TRBJ2-1; 7 positions match TRBD2. The V segment lost 10 bases and the J segment 6 bases; nucleotides outside the gene matches: 12. This CDR3 has 14 amino acids. Germline CDR1 reads MNHEY; CDR2 reads SMNVEV (reference sequence).

This clone was observed a handful of times. The J gene is TRBJ2-2, the V gene TRBV3-1 (or the pseudogene TRBV3-2); D is perhaps TRBD1 or TRBD2 (5 bases each). Per the germline V gene, CDR1 is LGHDT and CDR2 is YNNKEL (reference sequence). Trimming pared 3 bases from V and 5 bases from J, leaving 13 bases between. The CDR3 is 15 residues long. The CDR3 sequence: CASSHYSRGTGELFF. Written as DNA, the CDR3 is TGTGCCAGCAGCCATTATTCGAGGGGAACCGGGGAGCTGTTTTTT.

The chain employs TRBV28 and TRBJ1-1; the D is unclear. CDR3 size: 10 residues. Germline CDR1 is MDHEN and CDR2 is SYDVKM. Trimming took off 10 bases at V and 4 bases at J, with 7 bases between the two ends. DNA of the CDR3: TGTGCCACCCAGGTCACTGAAGCTTTCTTT. Amino acids: CATQVTEAFF.

The chain couples TRBV18 to TRBJ1-3, with unresolved D. The length of the CDR3 is 16 residues. The V gene lost 4 bases and the J gene lost 0 bases, with 13 bases spanning the gap. Germline CDR1 reads KGHSH; CDR2 reads LQKENI. CDR3 residues: CASSLQSLSSGNTIYF. The CDR3 DNA reads as TGTGCCAGCTCACTCCAAAGCCTATCCTCTGGAAACACCATATATTTT.

The chain uses TRBV9 and TRBJ2-3; 7 bases line up with TRBD2. V lost 4 bases, J lost 5 bases, and 10 bases stayed unmatched. This CDR3 spans 15 amino acids. Germline assignment: CDR1 SGDLS and CDR2 YYNGEE. CDR3 protein: CASSPRPGGEDTQYF. CDR3 bases: TGTGCCAGCAGCCCCCGCCCGGGAGGAGAAGATACGCAGTATTTT.

This clone came up a few times. The chain couples TRBV5-1 to TRBJ2-7, with D unresolved. The V end lost 2 bases, the J end lost 3 bases, and 12 bases lay between the germline ends. CDR3 length: 14 amino acids. The germline CDR1 and CDR2 sequences are SGHRS and YFSETQ. The CDR3 here is CASSLHPDNYEQYF. DNA of the CDR3: TGCGCCAGCAGCTTACATCCCGACAACTACGAGCAGTACTTC.